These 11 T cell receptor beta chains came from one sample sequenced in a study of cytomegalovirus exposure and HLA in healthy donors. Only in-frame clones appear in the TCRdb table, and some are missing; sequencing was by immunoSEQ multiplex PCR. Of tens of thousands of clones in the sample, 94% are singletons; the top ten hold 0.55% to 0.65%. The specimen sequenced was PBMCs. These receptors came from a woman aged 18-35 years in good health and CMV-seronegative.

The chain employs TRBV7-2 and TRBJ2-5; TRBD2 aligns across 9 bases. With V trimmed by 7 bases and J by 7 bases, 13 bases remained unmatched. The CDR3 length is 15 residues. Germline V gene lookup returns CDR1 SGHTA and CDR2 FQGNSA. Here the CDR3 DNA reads TGTGCCAGCACCGTCCCCCCGCTAGCGGGGTCGACCCAGTACTTC. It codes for CASTVPPLAGSTQYF.

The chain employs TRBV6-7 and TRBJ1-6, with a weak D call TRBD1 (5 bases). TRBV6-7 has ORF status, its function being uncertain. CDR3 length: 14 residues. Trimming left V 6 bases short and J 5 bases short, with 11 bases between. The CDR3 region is CASRLTEDNSPLHF. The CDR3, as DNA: TGTGCCAGCAGACTGACAGAGGATAATTCACCCCTCCACTTT.

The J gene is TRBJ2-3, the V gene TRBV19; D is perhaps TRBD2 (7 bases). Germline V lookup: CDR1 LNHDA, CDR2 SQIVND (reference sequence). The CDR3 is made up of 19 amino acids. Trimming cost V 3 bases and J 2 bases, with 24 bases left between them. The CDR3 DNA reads TGTGCCAGTAGTATTTCAAGGGTTTCGAGGGGGGGCCACACAGATACGCAGTATTTT. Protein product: CASSISRVSRGGHTDTQYF.

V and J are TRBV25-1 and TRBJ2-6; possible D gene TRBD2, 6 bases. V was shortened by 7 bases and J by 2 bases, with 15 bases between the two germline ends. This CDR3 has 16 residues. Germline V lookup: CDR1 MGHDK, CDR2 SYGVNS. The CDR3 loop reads CASTSHGGTGANVLTF. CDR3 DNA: TGTGCCAGCACCAGTCACGGGGGAACTGGGGCCAACGTCCTGACTTTC.

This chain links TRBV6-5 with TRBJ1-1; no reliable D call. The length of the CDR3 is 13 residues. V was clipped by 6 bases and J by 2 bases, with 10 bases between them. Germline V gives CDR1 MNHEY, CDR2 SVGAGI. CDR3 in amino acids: CASRSGFNTEAFF. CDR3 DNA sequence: TGTGCCAGCAGGTCAGGTTTTAACACTGAAGCTTTCTTT.

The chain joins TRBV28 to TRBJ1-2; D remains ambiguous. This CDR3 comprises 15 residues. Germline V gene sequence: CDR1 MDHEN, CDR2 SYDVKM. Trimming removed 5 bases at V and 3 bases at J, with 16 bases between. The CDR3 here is CASSPAWSTHYGYTF. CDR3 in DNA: TGTGCCAGCAGTCCCGCCTGGTCTACTCACTATGGCTACACCTTC.

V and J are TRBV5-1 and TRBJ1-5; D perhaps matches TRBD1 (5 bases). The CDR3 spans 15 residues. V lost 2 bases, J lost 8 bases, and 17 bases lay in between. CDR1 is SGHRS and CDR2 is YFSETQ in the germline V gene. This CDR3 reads CASSFRGGGMEPQHF. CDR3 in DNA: TGCGCCAGCAGCTTCCGGGGGGGAGGTATGGAGCCCCAGCATTTT.

As DNA, the CDR3 is TGTGCCTGGGGGACTAGCGGGCCGTACAATGAGCAGTTCTTC. Amino acid sequence: CAWGTSGPYNEQFF. The chain has TRBV30 and TRBJ2-1; TRBD2 aligns across 12 bases. The germline gives CDR1 GTSNPN, CDR2 SVGIG (reference sequence). J was trimmed by 4 bases and V by 5 bases; bases with no gene match: 3. There are 14 residues in the CDR3.

DNA of the CDR3: TGCGCCAGCAGCTTGGCCCCCTCGCAGAACTATGGCTACACCTTC. It yields the protein CASSLAPSQNYGYTF. This chain connects TRBV5-1 to TRBJ1-2; D not resolved. V was trimmed by 0 bases and J by 2 bases, leaving 11 bases between them. The germline V gene encodes CDR1 SGHRS and CDR2 YFSETQ. This CDR3 has 15 residues.

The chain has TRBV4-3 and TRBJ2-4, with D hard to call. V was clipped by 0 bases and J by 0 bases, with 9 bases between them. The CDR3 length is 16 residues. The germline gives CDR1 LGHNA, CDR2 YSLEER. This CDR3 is CASSQDLGLAKNIQYF. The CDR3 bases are TGCGCCAGCAGCCAAGATCTTGGGCTAGCCAAAAACATTCAGTACTTC.

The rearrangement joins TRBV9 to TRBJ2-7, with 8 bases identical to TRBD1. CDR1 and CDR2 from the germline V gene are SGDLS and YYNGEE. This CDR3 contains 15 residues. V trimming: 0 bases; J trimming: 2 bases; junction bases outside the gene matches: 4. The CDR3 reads CASSVGMDRAYEQYF. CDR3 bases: TGTGCCAGCAGCGTAGGTATGGACAGGGCCTACGAGCAGTACTTC. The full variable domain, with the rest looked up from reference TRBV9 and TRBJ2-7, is DSGVTQTPKHLITATGQRVTLRCSPRSGDLSVYWYQQSLDQGLQFLIQYYNGEERAKGNILERFSAQQFPDLHSELNLSSLELGDSALYFCASSVGMDRAYEQYFGPGTRLTVT.